Listed below are T cell receptor beta chains from one sample, sequenced in a study of blood T cell repertoires in COVID-19. The protocol was immunoSEQ multiplex PCR, while the TCRdb copy is restricted to in-frame clones and leaves out a portion. The data show about 150,000 clones, around 84% seen once. Sequencing used peripheral blood. These receptors originate from an elderly man with acute or convalescent COVID-19. Each CDR3 is given with its conserved first and last residue. A D gene is named only where the DNA matches it firmly. Clone size appears in some rows only: once, few, many, or a class for an expanded clone.

CDR3 protein: CASRLDRGYGYTF
CDR3 DNA: TGCGCCAGCAGGCTCGACAGGGGCTATGGCTACACCTTC
V gene: TRBV10-2
J gene: TRBJ1-2
clone size: once
D gene: TRBD1

CDR3 protein: CASSLSDRGNQPQHF
CDR3 DNA: TGTGCCAGCAGTTTATCGGACAGGGGTAATCAGCCCCAGCATTTT
V gene: TRBV28
J gene: TRBJ1-5
clone size: -
D gene: TRBD1

CDR3 protein: CASSSQPTGFNEKLFF
CDR3 DNA: TGTGCCAGCAGCTCCCAACCGACAGGGTTCAATGAAAAACTGTTTTTT
V gene: TRBV5-5
J gene: TRBJ1-4
clone size: -
D gene: TRBD1

CDR3 protein: CASSPGRQGWGSNEQFF
CDR3 DNA: TGTGCCAGTAGTCCCGGCAGGCAGGGGTGGGGTAGCAATGAGCAGTTCTTC
V gene: TRBV19
J gene: TRBJ2-1
clone size: -
D gene: -

CDR3 protein: CASSVGGMREPTWGEKLFF
CDR3 DNA: TGTGCCAGCAGCGTAGGAGGGATGAGGGAACCAACGTGGGGAGAAAAACTGTTTTTT
V gene: TRBV9
J gene: TRBJ1-4
clone size: once
D gene: -

CDR3 protein: CASSLDRRGEAFF
CDR3 DNA: TGTGCCAGCAGCTTAGACAGGAGGGGTGAAGCTTTCTTT
V gene: TRBV7-2
J gene: TRBJ1-1
clone size: -
D gene: -

CDR3 protein: CASSLEELLRVELAFF
CDR3 DNA: TGTGCCAGCAGCTTAGAAGAGTTGCTGAGAGTAGAGCTAGCTTTCTTT
V gene: TRBV7-8
J gene: TRBJ1-1
clone size: -
D gene: -

CDR3 protein: CASSLAGDSNEKLFF
CDR3 DNA: TGTGCCAGCAGCTTGGCCGGCGACAGTAATGAAAAACTGTTTTTT
V gene: TRBV5-5
J gene: TRBJ1-4
clone size: -
D gene: -

CDR3 protein: CASGVGTSAYEQYF
CDR3 DNA: TGTGCCAGCGGGGTGGGGACTAGCGCCTACGAGCAGTACTTC
V gene: TRBV7-8
J gene: TRBJ2-7
clone size: -
D gene: TRBD2

CDR3 protein: CASSIMSGRTEAFF
CDR3 DNA: TGTGCCAGTAGTATAATGAGCGGGAGAACTGAAGCTTTCTTT
V gene: TRBV19
J gene: TRBJ1-1
clone size: few
D gene: -

CDR3 protein: CAISEAGNQPQHF
CDR3 DNA: TGTGCCATCAGTGAGGCGGGCAATCAGCCCCAGCATTTT
V gene: TRBV10-3
J gene: TRBJ1-5
clone size: -
D gene: -

CDR3 protein: CASSPKWGGWGYTF
CDR3 DNA: TGCGCCAGCAGTCCAAAGTGGGGGGGCTGGGGCTACACCTTC
V gene: TRBV4-1
J gene: TRBJ1-2
clone size: -
D gene: -

CDR3 protein: CASSEWGQGYGYTF
CDR3 DNA: TGTGCCAGCAGTGAATGGGGACAGGGGTATGGCTACACCTTC
V gene: TRBV25-1
J gene: TRBJ1-2
clone size: -
D gene: TRBD1

CDR3 protein: CASSYRTGVNTGELFF
CDR3 DNA: TGTGCCAGCAGTTACAGGACAGGAGTTAACACCGGGGAGCTGTTTTTT
V gene: TRBV6-5
J gene: TRBJ2-2
clone size: -
D gene: TRBD1

CDR3 protein: CASSSEGQSNTGELFF
CDR3 DNA: TGTGCCAGCAGCTCTGAGGGACAGTCGAACACCGGGGAGCTGTTTTTT
V gene: TRBV5-4
J gene: TRBJ2-2
clone size: few
D gene: TRBD1

CDR3 protein: CASRRDRSTNYGYTF
CDR3 DNA: TGTGCCAGCAGGCGGGACAGGTCTACTAACTATGGCTACACCTTC
V gene: TRBV6-5
J gene: TRBJ1-2
clone size: -
D gene: TRBD1

CDR3 protein: CASSSTLRGLHFTYEQFF
CDR3 DNA: TGTGCCAGCAGCTCGACCCTACGTGGACTACACTTCACATATGAGCAGTTCTTC
V gene: TRBV7-9
J gene: TRBJ2-1
clone size: -
D gene: -

CDR3 protein: CASSYQRGDIDTQYF
CDR3 DNA: TGTGCCAGCAGTTACCAGCGGGGAGACATTGATACGCAGTATTTT
V gene: TRBV6-5
J gene: TRBJ2-3
clone size: -
D gene: TRBD2

CDR3 protein: CASSPYGAPQETQYF
CDR3 DNA: TGTGCCAGCTCCCCGTATGGGGCCCCCCAAGAGACCCAGTACTTC
V gene: TRBV18
J gene: TRBJ2-5
clone size: -
D gene: -

CDR3 protein: CASSLATGTGYQFF
CDR3 DNA: TGTGCCAGCAGCTTAGCGACCGGGACAGGGTATCAATTTTTT
V gene: TRBV7-8
J gene: TRBJ1-4
clone size: -
D gene: TRBD1

CDR3 protein: CASRRFGNTEAFF
CDR3 DNA: TGTGCCAGCCGTAGATTCGGGAACACTGAAGCTTTCTTT
V gene: TRBV3-1/TRBV3-2
J gene: TRBJ1-1
clone size: -
D gene: -

CDR3 protein: CASSQPGNQPQHF
CDR3 DNA: TGTGCCAGCAGCCAACCGGGAAATCAGCCCCAGCATTTT
V gene: TRBV12-3/TRBV12-4
J gene: TRBJ1-5
clone size: -
D gene: -

CDR3 protein: CASSLGQSSYNEQFF
CDR3 DNA: TGCGCCAGCAGCTTGGGACAGAGCTCCTACAATGAGCAGTTCTTC
V gene: TRBV5-1
J gene: TRBJ2-1
clone size: -
D gene: -

CDR3 protein: CASSSPLTGEANYGYTF
CDR3 DNA: TGTGCCAGCAGCTCCCCCTTGACAGGGGAGGCTAACTATGGCTACACCTTC
V gene: TRBV11-2
J gene: TRBJ1-2
clone size: -
D gene: TRBD1

CDR3 protein: CAWSLGQQETQYF
CDR3 DNA: TGTGCCTGGAGTCTTGGACAGCAAGAGACCCAGTACTTC
V gene: TRBV30
J gene: TRBJ2-5
clone size: -
D gene: -

CDR3 protein: CASSSGQGLMNTEAFF
CDR3 DNA: TGCGCCAGCAGCTCCGGACAGGGACTTATGAACACTGAAGCTTTCTTT
V gene: TRBV5-1
J gene: TRBJ1-1
clone size: once
D gene: TRBD1

CDR3 protein: CASSQSGVRPSSYTF
CDR3 DNA: TGTGCCAGCAGCCAGTCGGGAGTGAGGCCATCCAGCTACACCTTC
V gene: TRBV3-1/TRBV3-2
J gene: TRBJ1-2
clone size: once
D gene: -

CDR3 protein: CASSLDPRRGQETQYF
CDR3 DNA: TGCGCCAGCAGCTTGGACCCCCGGAGGGGCCAAGAGACCCAGTACTTC
V gene: TRBV5-1
J gene: TRBJ2-5
clone size: -
D gene: -

CDR3 protein: CASSPGQGNQPQHF
CDR3 DNA: TGTGCCAGCAGCCCGGGACAGGGGAATCAGCCCCAGCATTTT
V gene: TRBV5-8
J gene: TRBJ1-5
clone size: -
D gene: TRBD1

CDR3 protein: CASSLNAPVGDTQYF
CDR3 DNA: TGTGCCAGCAGCTTAAACGCCCCGGTTGGAGATACGCAGTATTTT
V gene: TRBV7-9
J gene: TRBJ2-3
clone size: -
D gene: -

CDR3 protein: CASSLVSNGLYGYTF
CDR3 DNA: TGTGCCAGCAGCTTAGTCAGTAATGGGCTTTATGGCTACACCTTC
V gene: TRBV7-8
J gene: TRBJ1-2
clone size: -
D gene: -

CDR3 protein: CASSKGHENTEAFF
CDR3 DNA: TGTGCCAGCTCAAAGGGACATGAGAACACTGAAGCTTTCTTT
V gene: TRBV18
J gene: TRBJ1-1
clone size: -
D gene: -

CDR3 protein: CASSSPSGGTQETQYF
CDR3 DNA: TGCGCCAGCAGCTCCCCTAGCGGGGGGACCCAAGAGACCCAGTACTTC
V gene: TRBV5-1
J gene: TRBJ2-5
clone size: -
D gene: TRBD2

CDR3 protein: CASSPTGQFFQETQYF
CDR3 DNA: TGCGCCAGCAGCCCTACGGGACAGTTTTTCCAAGAGACCCAGTACTTC
V gene: TRBV4-1
J gene: TRBJ2-5
clone size: -
D gene: TRBD1

CDR3 protein: CASSAPTDQETQYF
CDR3 DNA: TGTGCCAGCAGCGCCCCGACAGACCAAGAGACCCAGTACTTC
V gene: TRBV9
J gene: TRBJ2-5
clone size: -
D gene: -

CDR3 protein: CASSLASPGHTIYF
CDR3 DNA: TGCGCCAGCAGCTTGGCCAGCCCTGGGCACACCATATATTTT
V gene: TRBV5-1
J gene: TRBJ1-3
clone size: -
D gene: -

CDR3 protein: CASSLGGGYDEQFF
CDR3 DNA: TGTGCCAGCAGTTTGGGGGGGGGTTACGATGAGCAGTTCTTC
V gene: TRBV27
J gene: TRBJ2-1
clone size: -
D gene: TRBD2

CDR3 protein: CASSPVQGSGETQYF
CDR3 DNA: TGCGCCAGCAGCCCCGTACAGGGTTCGGGGGAGACCCAGTACTTC
V gene: TRBV10-1
J gene: TRBJ2-5
clone size: -
D gene: -

CDR3 protein: CASSEPGQGWSPLHF
CDR3 DNA: TGTGCCAGCAGCGAACCTGGACAGGGGTGGTCACCCCTCCACTTT
V gene: TRBV25-1
J gene: TRBJ1-6
clone size: -
D gene: TRBD1

CDR3 protein: CASSPSGGLYHQFF
CDR3 DNA: TGCGCCAGCAGCCCGTCGGGGGGGCTATATCATCAGTTCTTC
V gene: TRBV5-1
J gene: TRBJ2-1
clone size: many
D gene: TRBD2

CDR3 protein: CASSPGQGAYNEQFF
CDR3 DNA: TGTGCCAGCTCACCAGGACAGGGTGCCTACAATGAGCAGTTCTTC
V gene: TRBV18
J gene: TRBJ2-1
clone size: -
D gene: TRBD1

CDR3 protein: CASSSSGWNGELFF
CDR3 DNA: TGTGCCAGCAGTAGTAGCGGGTGGAACGGGGAGCTGTTTTTT
V gene: TRBV6-4
J gene: TRBJ2-2
clone size: -
D gene: TRBD2

CDR3 protein: CASSQGLSTDTQYF
CDR3 DNA: TGTGCCAGCAGTCAGGGCCTAAGCACAGATACGCAGTATTTT
V gene: TRBV6-4
J gene: TRBJ2-3
clone size: once
D gene: -

CDR3 protein: CASSFRGTGSHTGELFF
CDR3 DNA: TGTGCCAGCAGTTTTAGGGGTACAGGGAGTCACACCGGGGAGCTGTTTTTT
V gene: TRBV11-2
J gene: TRBJ2-2
clone size: -
D gene: -

CDR3 protein: CASSQEGLAGASTDTQYF
CDR3 DNA: TGCGCCAGCAGCCAAGAGGGACTAGCGGGGGCCTCCACAGATACGCAGTATTTT
V gene: TRBV4-3
J gene: TRBJ2-3
clone size: -
D gene: TRBD2

CDR3 protein: CASSRDRANTGELFF
CDR3 DNA: TGTGCCAGCAGCCGGGACAGGGCGAACACCGGGGAGCTGTTTTTT
V gene: TRBV5-4
J gene: TRBJ2-2
clone size: many
D gene: TRBD1

CDR3 protein: CASRVLAGFGELFF
CDR3 DNA: TGTGCCAGTAGAGTACTAGCGGGGTTCGGGGAGCTGTTTTTT
V gene: TRBV19
J gene: TRBJ2-2
clone size: once
D gene: TRBD2

CDR3 protein: CASSFSVTGELFF
CDR3 DNA: TGTGCCAGCAGTTTTTCGGTCACCGGGGAGCTGTTTTTT
V gene: TRBV12-3/TRBV12-4
J gene: TRBJ2-2
clone size: many
D gene: -

CDR3 protein: CASSLAQRGGTDTQYF
CDR3 DNA: TGCGCCAGCAGCTTGGCCCAGCGGGGGGGAACAGATACGCAGTATTTT
V gene: TRBV5-1
J gene: TRBJ2-3
clone size: -
D gene: TRBD2

CDR3 protein: CASMIQGSYGNTIYF
CDR3 DNA: TGTGCCAGCATGATACAGGGGTCTTATGGAAACACCATATATTTT
V gene: TRBV2
J gene: TRBJ1-3
clone size: few
D gene: TRBD1